This T cell receptor (beta chain) emerged from a study of blood T cell repertoires in COVID-19. The CDR3 spans 13 residues. CDR1 and CDR2 (germline): MNHEY, SVGAGI. J gave up 9 bases and V 2 bases, and 6 bases lay outside the gene matches. Original processing notes: The authors estimated nucleated cell counts from reference gene primer amplification. Sequencing was performed with immunoSEQ multiplex PCR; in TCRdb, only in-frame clones are kept and a portion is missing. Clone size and the V and J calls come from that table; the DNA yielded D and trimming. The sample holds about 60,000 clones; 70% to 90% are singletons and the top ten take around 1.2%.

The receptor's source is a man in his forties with acute or convalescent COVID-19. The rearrangement links TRBV6-5 to TRBJ1-1, with 7 bases identical to TRBD1. Sequencing used peripheral blood. Here the CDR3 reads CASSYPDRDKAFF. CDR3 coding DNA: TGTGCCAGCAGTTACCCCGACAGGGATAAAGCTTTCTTT.